This is a list of T cell receptor beta chains from one sample in a study of blood T cell repertoires in COVID-19. The data were produced by immunoSEQ multiplex PCR, yet TCRdb's version contains in-frame clones alone and is incomplete. Here the sample spans over 200,000 clones, roughly 86% being singletons. Sequenced: peripheral blood. Receptors were obtained from a woman aged 55-69 years with acute or convalescent COVID-19. Both conserved end residues are part of each CDR3. Each record gives: J gene, clone size, V gene, D gene, CDR3 protein, CDR3 DNA. The D gene is left open where the match is weak. The listing skips clone size in some rows; elsewhere it reads once, few, many or a size class.

TRBJ2-1 NA TRBV7-8 NA CASSLDQTFTFNEQFF TGTGCCAGCAGCTTAGACCAGACATTCACATTCAATGAGCAGTTCTTC
TRBJ2-3 NA TRBV15 TRBD2 CATSREGAGRTDSTDTQYF TGTGCCACCAGCAGAGAAGGAGCGGGGAGAACAGACAGCACAGATACGCAGTATTTT
TRBJ1-1 NA TRBV5-6 TRBD1 CASSFRDRVFSEAFF TGTGCCAGCAGCTTCCGGGACAGGGTTTTTTCGGAAGCTTTCTTT
TRBJ2-7 NA TRBV11-2 NA CASTSYYEQYF TGTGCCAGCACCTCCTACTACGAGCAGTACTTC
TRBJ2-5 NA TRBV19 TRBD1 CASSILGRGQETQYF TGTGCCAGTAGTATTCTGGGCAGGGGGCAAGAGACCCAGTACTTC
TRBJ1-4 NA TRBV18 NA CASSPRSNEKLFF TGTGCCAGCTCACCCCGGAGTAATGAAAAACTGTTTTTT
TRBJ2-7 NA TRBV6-6 TRBD1 CASSSPPDRGYEQYF TGTGCCAGCAGTTCCCCCCCCGACAGGGGGTACGAGCAGTACTTC
TRBJ1-5 NA TRBV15 NA CATSHNELNQPQHF TGTGCCACCAGCCATAATGAACTCAATCAGCCCCAGCATTTT
TRBJ1-2 NA TRBV19 NA CASLQGYGYTF TGTGCCAGTCTCCAGGGGTATGGCTACACCTTC
TRBJ2-2 NA TRBV19 TRBD2 CASSIRLAGVNTGELFF TGTGCCAGTAGTATTAGACTAGCGGGAGTAAATACCGGGGAGCTGTTTTTT
TRBJ2-7 NA TRBV2 TRBD1 CASSEFGQGVRQYF TGTGCCAGCAGTGAATTCGGACAGGGGGTTCGGCAGTACTTC
TRBJ2-6 NA TRBV11-3 NA CASSLDRETFQRWANVLTF TGTGCCAGCAGCTTAGATAGGGAGACATTTCAGAGATGGGCCAACGTCCTGACTTTC
TRBJ2-7 NA TRBV3-1/TRBV3-2 NA CASSHSGLSNEQYF TGTGCCAGCAGCCATTCAGGGTTGAGCAACGAGCAGTACTTC
TRBJ2-2 once TRBV9 TRBD1 CASSVGQGNTGELFF TGTGCCAGCAGCGTAGGACAGGGGAACACCGGGGAGCTGTTTTTT
TRBJ2-7 NA TRBV6-1 TRBD2 CASSEPGGTIYEQYF TGTGCCAGCAGTGAACCGGGGGGGACAATCTACGAGCAGTACTTC
TRBJ1-2 NA TRBV5-6 NA CASSRGSLPVTF TGTGCCAGCAGCCGGGGTTCGCTTCCCGTTACCTTC
TRBJ2-1 NA TRBV4-2 TRBD2 CASSRGLAGPNEQFF TGTGCCAGCAGCCGGGGACTAGCGGGACCCAATGAGCAGTTCTTC
TRBJ2-1 NA TRBV27 NA CASSLVGGEQFF TGTGCCAGCAGTTTGGTCGGAGGTGAGCAGTTCTTC
TRBJ2-1 NA TRBV28 TRBD2 CASSFLLAGVNEQFF TGTGCCAGCAGTTTTCTTCTAGCGGGGGTCAATGAGCAGTTCTTC
TRBJ2-3 once TRBV13 TRBD1 CASSSDRVYSDTQYF TGTGCCAGCAGCTCAGACAGGGTATATTCAGATACGCAGTATTTT
TRBJ2-2 NA TRBV19 TRBD2 CASSRLAGGFTGELFF TGTGCCAGTAGTAGATTAGCGGGAGGGTTCACCGGGGAGCTGTTTTTT
TRBJ1-2 NA TRBV18 NA CASSPGGNYGYTF TGTGCCAGCTCACCAGGAGGGAACTATGGCTACACCTTC
TRBJ2-1 NA TRBV7-6 TRBD1 CASSLSRRGQGEQFF TGTGCCAGCAGCTTAAGTCGTCGCGGACAGGGTGAGCAGTTCTTC
TRBJ1-5 NA TRBV3-1/TRBV3-2 TRBD1 CASSQDWAGGQPQHF TGTGCCAGCAGCCAAGATTGGGCAGGGGGTCAGCCCCAGCATTTT
TRBJ2-5 NA TRBV6-5 TRBD2 CASSSGGGAQETQYF TGTGCCAGCAGTTCTGGCGGGGGAGCGCAAGAGACCCAGTACTTC
TRBJ2-1 NA TRBV6-1 NA CASSEAGRFEQFF TGTGCCAGCAGTGAAGCGGGCCGATTCGAGCAGTTCTTC
TRBJ2-3 NA TRBV7-6 TRBD1 CASSTGQGGTDTQYF TGTGCCAGCAGCACGGGACAGGGGGGCACAGATACGCAGTATTTT
TRBJ1-4 once TRBV6-4 TRBD1 CASSPTGSGEKLFF TGTGCCAGCAGCCCGACAGGGTCCGGAGAAAAACTGTTTTTT
TRBJ2-3 NA TRBV27 TRBD1 CASSVTGTGVVADTQYF TGTGCCAGCAGTGTGACCGGGACAGGGGTCGTGGCAGATACGCAGTATTTT
TRBJ1-2 NA TRBV10-2 NA CASSESAGLSYGYTF TGCGCCAGCAGTGAGTCAGCAGGCCTTAGCTATGGCTACACCTTC
TRBJ1-2 NA TRBV29-1 NA CSVVLGQYGYTF TGCAGCGTTGTACTAGGACAGTATGGCTACACCTTC
TRBJ1-5 NA TRBV5-3 TRBD1 CARSLTNRDRGYNQPQHF TGTGCCAGAAGCTTGACAAACCGGGACAGGGGTTATAATCAGCCCCAGCATTTT
TRBJ2-3 NA TRBV30 TRBD2 CAWQRGGRDTQYF TGTGCCTGGCAGCGGGGGGGGAGGGATACGCAGTATTTT
TRBJ1-1 NA TRBV6-6 NA CASSYSGVTEAFF TGTGCCAGCAGTTACTCCGGGGTCACTGAAGCTTTCTTT
TRBJ2-7 NA TRBV28 TRBD2 CASSLGGVGYEQYF TGTGCCAGCAGTTTAGGGGGGGTGGGCTACGAGCAGTACTTC
TRBJ2-5 NA TRBV7-9 TRBD1 CASSAPGTGIQETQYF TGTGCCAGCAGCGCCCCCGGGACAGGGATACAAGAGACCCAGTACTTC
TRBJ1-4 NA TRBV19 NA CASSYRTIGNEKLFF TGTGCCAGTAGTTACCGGACTATAGGGAATGAAAAACTGTTTTTT
TRBJ2-7 NA TRBV10-2 NA CASRSGSVYEQYF TGCGCCAGCAGGAGCGGGTCCGTCTACGAGCAGTACTTC
TRBJ1-5 NA TRBV19 NA CASSIMGGSNQPQHF TGTGCCAGTAGTATAATGGGAGGGAGCAATCAGCCCCAGCATTTT
TRBJ2-2 NA TRBV5-4 TRBD2 CASSLEAGLAGGTGELFF TGTGCCAGCAGCTTGGAAGCGGGACTAGCGGGAGGGACCGGGGAGCTGTTTTTT
TRBJ1-1 NA TRBV5-5 NA CASSLVPGETEAFF TGTGCCAGCAGCTTGGTTCCAGGGGAGACTGAAGCTTTCTTT
TRBJ1-2 NA TRBV4-1 NA CASSQGPVSYGYTF TGCGCCAGCAGCCAAGGTCCGGTAAGCTATGGCTACACCTTC
TRBJ2-7 NA TRBV29-1 TRBD2 CSVGLALNYEQYF TGCAGCGTTGGACTAGCGCTAAACTACGAGCAGTACTTC